These 11 T cell receptor beta chains were all obtained from the same sample, sequenced in a study of T cells after yellow fever vaccination. One entry per CDR3 protein results from TCRdb running MiXCR on the 5' RACE reads. The sample shows about 550,000 distinct CDR3 sequences, roughly 19% of them seen only once. The starting material was PBMCs, obtained 15 days after the yellow fever booster vaccination. The receptors come from a man aged 25-45 years who received the YFV17D yellow fever vaccine.

This clonotype was recorded a few times. The V call is TRBV12-3 or TRBV12-4, the J call TRBJ1-5; D ambiguous. V was clipped by 3 bases and J by 9 bases, with 12 bases between them. The length of the CDR3 is 13 residues. CDR3 sequence reads: CASSFTGAGPQHF. The DNA for the CDR3 is TGTGCCAGCAGTTTTACGGGAGCGGGGCCCCAGCATTTT.

The gene calls are TRBV5-1 and TRBJ2-7; D perhaps matches TRBD1 (5 bases). V was shortened by 0 bases and J by 2 bases, with 12 bases between the two germline ends. CDR1 is SGHRS, CDR2 YFSETQ, per germline. The CDR3 contains 15 residues. CDR3 coding DNA: TGCGCCAGCAGCTTGGTTGTGGCAGGGACCTACGAGCAGTACTTC. The encoded protein is CASSLVVAGTYEQYF.

The chain joins TRBV6-5 to TRBJ2-7, with 8 nucleotides matching TRBD1. After removal of 2 bases from V and 12 bases from J, the junction contained 12 bases not matched to a gene. The CDR3 runs 14 residues. Per the germline V gene, CDR1 is MNHEY and CDR2 is SVGAGI. In DNA, the CDR3 is TGTGCCAGCAGTTACGAGCCGAATCCGGGACAGGCGTACTTC. Its translation: CASSYEPNPGQAYF.

J is TRBJ2-2 and V is TRBV29-1; D might be TRBD1 (5 bases). CDR3 length: 15 residues. V lost 2 bases and J lost 4, with 14 bases in between. CDR1 is SQVTM and CDR2 is ANQGSEA in the germline V gene. The CDR3 region has the DNA TGCAGCGTTGAACGTTTGGACACGAGCACCGGGGAGCTGTTTTTT. Its protein product is CSVERLDTSTGELFF.

This chain joins TRBV20-1 and TRBJ1-1, with TRBD1 as a possible D gene (5 bases). This CDR3 is built from 13 residues. Looked up from germline, CDR1 is DFQATT and CDR2 is SNEGSKA (reference sequence). The V end lost 4 bases, the J end lost 1 base, and 10 bases lay between the germline ends. CDR3 nucleotides: TGCAGTGCTAATAGGGGCGCGAACACTGAAGCTTTCTTT. Its translation: CSANRGANTEAFF.

The chain couples TRBV6-5 to TRBJ2-1, with 12 bases aligning to TRBD1. The CDR3 contains 16 residues. From germline, CDR1 is MNHEY and CDR2 SVGAGI. With 4 bases clipped from V and 7 bases from J, the junction kept 8 bases outside the gene matches. This CDR3 reads CASSLGTGGANNEQFF. In nucleotides, the CDR3 is TGTGCCAGCAGTTTGGGGACAGGGGGCGCGAATAATGAGCAGTTCTTC.

This clonotype was recorded a few times. This rearrangement joins TRBV28 to TRBJ2-7; 11 bases align to TRBD2. Germline V gene lookup returns CDR1 MDHEN and CDR2 SYDVKM. The CDR3 contains 14 residues. Trimming took 8 bases from V and 0 from J; bases not matched to a gene: 3. Here the CDR3 reads CASLGLADSYEQYF. In DNA form, the CDR3 reads TGTGCCAGCTTGGGACTAGCGGACTCCTACGAGCAGTACTTC.

This clonotype was seen a few times. This sequence joins TRBV27 and TRBJ2-3, with TRBD2 identical over 12 bases. The CDR3 is made up of 14 amino acids. CDR1 MNHEY and CDR2 SMNVEV come from the germline V gene (reference sequence). Unmatched junction bases numbered 1, after V lost 6 bases and J lost 3 bases. The CDR3 DNA reads TGTGCCAGCAGAGGACTAGCGGGGACAGATACGCAGTATTTT. Encoded protein: CASRGLAGTDTQYF.

This clonotype came up a few times. V and J are TRBV11-1 and TRBJ2-7; weak D call: TRBD1 (6 bases). The CDR3 spans 15 residues. The ends were cut back, 5 bases at V and 2 bases at J, with 16 bases in the middle. Germline values: CDR1 SGHAT, CDR2 FQDESV (reference sequence). CDR3 nucleotide sequence: TGTGCCAGCAGCCGAACCGGGACAAGAACCTACGAGCAGTACTTC. Amino acid sequence: CASSRTGTRTYEQYF.

The J gene is TRBJ2-1, the V gene TRBV7-2; the D is unclear. The germline V gene encodes CDR1 SGHTA and CDR2 FQGNSA. The CDR3 has 11 residues. The ends were cut back, 5 bases at V and 9 bases at J, with 8 bases in the middle. The CDR3 loop is CASSPLIEQFF. The DNA for the CDR3 is TGTGCCAGCAGCCCCCTCATTGAGCAGTTCTTC.

This clonotype was seen more than once but under ten times. The chain is built from TRBV29-1 and TRBJ2-7; D assignment may be TRBD1 or TRBD2 (5 bases each). V was trimmed by 7 bases and J by 3 bases, leaving 13 bases between them. The CDR3 is 12 residues long. Germline V gives CDR1 SQVTM, CDR2 ANQGSEA. CDR3: CSAGTESYEQYF. The CDR3 nucleotides are TGCAGCGCCGGGACGGAGAGCTACGAGCAGTACTTC.